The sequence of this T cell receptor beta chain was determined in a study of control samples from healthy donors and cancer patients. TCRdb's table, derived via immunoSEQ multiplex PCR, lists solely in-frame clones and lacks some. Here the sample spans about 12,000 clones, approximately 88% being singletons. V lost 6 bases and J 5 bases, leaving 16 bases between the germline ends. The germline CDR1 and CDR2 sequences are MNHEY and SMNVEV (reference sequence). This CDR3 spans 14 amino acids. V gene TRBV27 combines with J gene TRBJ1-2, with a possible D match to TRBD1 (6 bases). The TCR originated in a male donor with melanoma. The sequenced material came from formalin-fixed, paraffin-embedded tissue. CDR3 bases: TGTGCCAGCAGACAGGGTTCCAGGGTATATGGCTACACCTTC. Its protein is CASRQGSRVYGYTF.